Listed below are T cell receptor beta chains from one sample, sequenced in a study of CD8 T cells in ankylosing spondylitis. TCRdb processed the 5' RACE reads anew with MiXCR; each CDR3 protein has one entry. The table has about 160,000 distinct CDR3 sequences, 9.8% seen once. Sequenced input: blood, either unsorted or a sorted T cell fraction (not recorded which). All receptors come from a female donor with ankylosing spondylitis or in good health (not recorded which). Each CDR3 is given with its conserved first and last residue. D genes are given only for firm matches. Only some rows state a clone size, as once, few, many or a class for expanded clones.

J | size | V | D | CDR3 | DNA
TRBJ2-1 | few | TRBV5-6 | - | CASRNRDSMYNEQFF | TGTGCCAGCAGAAACCGGGACTCTATGTACAATGAGCAGTTCTTC
TRBJ2-5 | - | TRBV4-3 | - | CASSQVGGGEAQETQYF | TGCGCCAGCAGCCAAGTGGGGGGGGGCGAGGCACAAGAGACCCAGTACTTC
TRBJ2-1 | many | TRBV9 | - | CASSRRGSYNEQFF | TGTGCCAGCAGCAGACGGGGCTCCTACAATGAGCAGTTCTTC
TRBJ2-6 | many | TRBV7-8 | - | CASSLFGSGANVLTF | TGTGCCAGCAGCTTATTCGGATCCGGGGCCAACGTCCTGACTTTC
TRBJ2-1 | many | TRBV7-8 | - | CASSLLPGLDDNEQFF | TGTGCCAGCAGCTTACTCCCGGGACTGGACGACAATGAGCAGTTCTTC
TRBJ2-1 | once | TRBV27 | - | CASSPTTGAPYNEQFF | TGTGCCAGCAGCCCTACCACGGGGGCGCCTTACAATGAGCAGTTCTTC
TRBJ2-2 | few | TRBV2 | TRBD1 | CASDPQGTGELFF | TGTGCCAGCGATCCACAGGGGACCGGGGAGCTGTTTTTT
TRBJ1-2 | few | TRBV6-1 | - | CASTPDSTYYGYTF | TGTGCCAGCACCCCAGACAGTACTTACTATGGCTACACCTTC
TRBJ1-2 | - | TRBV27 | - | CASSFVRGYGYTF | TGTGCCAGCAGTTTCGTCAGGGGCTATGGCTACACCTTC
TRBJ2-1 | few | TRBV5-6 | - | CASSFTEEWYNEQFF | TGTGCCAGCAGCTTTACCGAAGAATGGTACAATGAGCAGTTCTTC
TRBJ2-1 | - | TRBV15 | TRBD2 | CATSSGTSGRNEQFF | TGTGCCACCAGCAGTGGGACTAGCGGACGAAATGAGCAGTTCTTC
TRBJ2-1 | few | TRBV7-9 | TRBD2 | CASSSSSGAYNEQFF | TGTGCCAGCAGCTCATCTAGCGGAGCCTACAATGAGCAGTTCTTC
TRBJ2-5 | - | TRBV9 | - | CASSPDTKETQYF | TGTGCCAGCAGCCCCGATACGAAAGAGACCCAGTACTTC
TRBJ2-5 | - | TRBV7-9 | - | CASSSGMWETQYF | TGTGCCAGCAGCTCCGGTATGTGGGAGACCCAGTACTTC
TRBJ1-5 | many | TRBV12-3/TRBV12-4 | - | CASSLAPGGPQHF | TGTGCCAGCAGTTTAGCGCCCGGGGGGCCCCAGCATTTT
TRBJ2-7 | many | TRBV12-3/TRBV12-4 | - | CASSLRRLGTHEQYF | TGTGCCAGCAGTTTGAGGCGGCTTGGGACGCACGAGCAGTACTTC
TRBJ2-7 | few | TRBV20-1 | - | CSADAGSTTYYEQYF | TGCAGTGCTGACGCCGGGTCTACGACATACTACGAGCAGTACTTC
TRBJ1-3 | few | TRBV2 | TRBD1 | CASSLDRGRGNTIYF | TGTGCCAGCAGCCTCGACAGGGGGCGCGGAAACACCATATATTTT
TRBJ2-3 | many | TRBV12-3/TRBV12-4 | - | CASEFRGDTQYF | TGTGCCAGCGAATTTAGGGGAGATACGCAGTATTTT